The 31 T cell receptor beta chains below all came from one sample that was sequenced in a study of CD8+CD57+ T cells in acquired aplastic anemia. Genomic DNA acted as the template from which TCR beta VDJ combination and CDR3 sequence profiling were carried out. MiXCR was run by TCRdb on the reads, yielding one entry per CDR3 protein. The sample has a few hundred thousand distinct CDR3 sequences; approximately 60% are singletons. Sequences were obtained from sorted CD4+, CD8+, or CD8+CD57+ T cells (not recorded which) from PBMCs. Source of these receptors: a human donor in good health.

The J gene is TRBJ1-1, the V gene TRBV20-1, with D possibly matching TRBD1 (6 bases). Germline loops: CDR1 DFQATT, CDR2 SNEGSKA (reference sequence). The CDR3 loop spans 12 amino acids. V dropped 1 base and J dropped 9 bases, with 12 bases sitting between them. CDR3 sequence: CSARAVGQQAFF. CDR3 sequence (DNA): TGCAGTGCTAGAGCCGTGGGACAACAAGCTTTCTTT.

The chain combines TRBV11-2 with TRBJ2-1; TRBD1 is a possible D gene (6 bases). V shed 6 bases and J shed 0 bases, with 15 bases lying between them. The CDR3 contains 16 residues. Germline V gene lookup returns CDR1 SGHAT and CDR2 FQNNGV. CDR3 sequence: CASRQSTGNSYNEQFF. Written as DNA, the CDR3 is TGTGCCAGCAGGCAATCGACAGGAAACTCCTACAATGAGCAGTTCTTC.

This chain connects TRBV20-1 to TRBJ2-7; TRBD2 is a possible D gene (6 bases). V dropped 3 bases and J dropped 3 bases, with 12 bases sitting between them. From germline, CDR1 is DFQATT and CDR2 SNEGSKA (reference sequence). The CDR3 loop spans 13 amino acids. The CDR3 DNA sequence: TGCAGTGCTAGTCCTGGGGAGGACTACGAGCAGTACTTC. It translates to CSASPGEDYEQYF.

Notes on this clonotype: One junction end disagrees with the germline gene, perhaps due to a read error. CDR3 in DNA: TGTGCCAGCAGTGAAGGCATCAGTGCCGGGACCTACGAGCAGTACTTC. Amino acid sequence: CASSEGISAGTYEQYF. This sequence joins TRBV10-3 and TRBJ2-7, with D tentatively TRBD2 (5 bases). The CDR3 covers 16 residues. Germline V CDR1 and CDR2: ENHRY, SYGVKD.

The chain is built from TRBV7-2 and TRBJ2-2, with TRBD2 identical over 9 bases. The CDR3 covers 16 residues. Germline assignment: CDR1 SGHTA and CDR2 FQGNSA. The V gene end was trimmed by 3 bases and the J gene end by 0 bases; junction bases not matched to a gene: 2. The CDR3 sequence: CASSLTSGSNTGELFF. The CDR3 bases are TGTGCCAGCAGCTTGACTAGCGGTTCGAACACCGGGGAGCTGTTTTTT.

The rearrangement uses TRBV5-1 and TRBJ2-1, with 10 bases identical to TRBD2. Germline V CDR1 and CDR2: SGHRS, YFSETQ. V lost 0 bases and J lost 10; bases outside the gene matches: 10. This CDR3 is 16 amino acids long. The chain's CDR3 is CASSLAVASGSREQFF. The CDR3 region has the DNA TGCGCCAGCAGCTTGGCCGTGGCTAGCGGGAGCCGCGAGCAGTTCTTC.

The genes are TRBV7-9 and TRBJ2-7, with 10 bases that match TRBD2. The CDR3 is 16 amino acids. V shed 2 bases, J shed 0 bases, and the junction held 4 bases outside the gene matches. Germline V gene sequence: CDR1 SEHNR, CDR2 FQNEAQ (reference sequence). This CDR3 reads CASSLSWTSGSYEQYF. DNA of the CDR3: TGTGCCAGCAGCTTAAGTTGGACTAGCGGCTCCTACGAGCAGTACTTC.

This clonotype was picked up many times. The CDR3 sequence: CASSLDGESSTDTQYF. The CDR3, as DNA: TGTGCCAGCAGCTTGGACGGGGAATCTAGCACAGATACGCAGTATTTT. The V gene is TRBV5-8, the J gene TRBJ2-3, with D tentatively TRBD2 (5 bases). The V and J ends lost 0 bases and 0 bases respectively, with 11 bases between them. The CDR3 is 16 residues long. In germline, CDR1 is SGHTS, CDR2 YDEGEE.

The sample holds many counts of this clonotype. The rearrangement links TRBV27 to TRBJ2-7; D may match TRBD1 or TRBD2 (6 bases each). The CDR3 covers 13 residues. V dropped 7 bases and J dropped 3 bases, with 13 bases sitting between them. Germline assignment: CDR1 MNHEY and CDR2 SMNVEV (reference sequence). CDR3 protein: CASTLGGGYEQYF. The CDR3 bases are TGTGCCAGCACCTTGGGGGGCGGCTACGAGCAGTACTTC.

The chain joins TRBV20-1 to TRBJ1-2; D remains unclear. V dropped 4 bases and J dropped 3 bases, with 12 bases sitting between them. The CDR3 is made up of 13 amino acids. Germline loops: CDR1 DFQATT, CDR2 SNEGSKA (reference sequence). CDR3: CSANGGADYGYTF. The CDR3, as DNA: TGCAGTGCTAATGGAGGCGCCGACTATGGCTACACCTTC.

This clonotype was recorded a few times. V gene TRBV24-1 combines with J gene TRBJ2-5; D gene uncertain. The V end was cut by 1 base, the J end by 2 bases, with 13 bases between. The CDR3 sequence is 16 residues long. Germline CDR1 is KGHDR and CDR2 is SFDVKD. The CDR3: CATSDFPRSEQETQYF. The CDR3 DNA reads TGTGCCACCAGTGATTTCCCCAGATCAGAGCAAGAGACCCAGTACTTC.

V usage is TRBV12-3 or TRBV12-4 and J usage is TRBJ1-2; D is undetermined. This CDR3 region has 13 residues. V gave up 5 bases and J gave up 2 bases, with 9 bases separating them. The CDR3 reads CASSNRANYGYTF. The CDR3 nucleotides are TGTGCCAGCAGTAACCGGGCCAACTATGGCTACACCTTC.

This chain uses TRBV14 with TRBJ1-1, with no clear D. Trimming left V 1 base short and J 0 bases short, with 12 bases between. The germline CDR1 and CDR2 sequences are SGHDN and FVKESK. CDR3 length equals 16 residues. The CDR3 reads CASSQGGLGMNTEAFF. The CDR3 nucleotides are TGTGCCAGCAGCCAAGGCGGGCTGGGCATGAACACTGAAGCTTTCTTT.

The chain combines TRBV7-9 with TRBJ2-5; 7 bases are shared with TRBD2. The CDR3 consists of 15 residues. CDR1 is SEHNR and CDR2 is FQNEAQ in the germline V gene (reference sequence). The junction had 11 bases not matched to a gene; V was cut back by 5 bases and J by 5 bases. DNA of the CDR3: TGTGCCAGCAGCCCGGTGGGAGGGCCTTTGGAGACCCAGTACTTC. It is translated as CASSPVGGPLETQYF.

There are many counts of this clonotype. The V gene is TRBV2, the J gene TRBJ1-1, with D perhaps matching TRBD1 (6 bases). Trimming took 7 bases from V and 0 from J, leaving 12 bases between them. The CDR3 length is 14 residues. The germline V gene has CDR1 SNHLY and CDR2 FYNNEI. Written as DNA, the CDR3 is TGTGCCAGCAATTTACAGGGACTGAACACTGAAGCTTTCTTT. Its translation: CASNLQGLNTEAFF.

This clonotype has more than one count but fewer than ten. The V call is TRBV20-1, the J call TRBJ2-7; possible D gene TRBD2, 5 bases. Trimming pared 7 bases from V and 6 bases from J, leaving 19 bases between. The V gene's germline CDR1 is DFQATT and CDR2 SNEGSKA (reference sequence). The CDR3 contains 13 residues. The CDR3 loop reads CSGERTLSGEQYF. For the CDR3, the DNA is TGCAGTGGGGAGCGTACCTTATCCGGCGAGCAGTACTTC.

V and J are TRBV20-1 and TRBJ2-3; D unresolved. Germline CDR1 reads DFQATT; CDR2 reads SNEGSKA (reference sequence). With 5 bases removed from V and 5 bases from J, the gap between germline ends came to 11 bases. The CDR3 has 12 amino acids. The CDR3 bases are TGCAGTGCTCTACTGTCAGGAGATACGCAGTATTTT. It codes for CSALLSGDTQYF.

The chain uses TRBV6-4 and TRBJ2-3, with 10 bases fitting TRBD2. The CDR3 sequence is 15 residues long. The germline V gene has CDR1 MRHNA and CDR2 SNTAGT. After removal of 0 bases from V and 11 bases from J, the junction contained 8 bases not matched to a gene. The CDR3 protein is CASSDSAGGYNEQYF. The CDR3 bases are TGTGCCAGCAGTGACTCAGCGGGGGGGTACAATGAGCAGTATTTT.

J is TRBJ1-4 and V is TRBV9, with 10 bases aligning to TRBD1. Germline values: CDR1 SGDLS, CDR2 YYNGEE. The V gene end was trimmed by 2 bases and the J gene end by 7 bases; junction bases not matched to a gene: 2. The CDR3 runs 14 residues. The CDR3 bases are TGTGCCAGCAGCGTGGGACAGGGGAGTGAAAAACTGTTTTTT. Amino acid sequence: CASSVGQGSEKLFF. The full variable domain, with the rest looked up from reference TRBV9 and TRBJ1-4, is DSGVTQTPKHLITATGQRVTLRCSPRSGDLSVYWYQQSLDQGLQFLIQYYNGEERAKGNILERFSAQQFPDLHSELNLSSLELGDSALYFCASSVGQGSEKLFFGSGTQLSVL.

The chain carries TRBV7-4 and TRBJ2-7, with 7 bases aligning to TRBD2. The CDR3 is made up of 12 amino acids. V shed 6 bases, J shed 6 bases, and the junction held 5 bases outside the gene matches. Germline V gene data show CDR1 as SGHVT and CDR2 as SQSDAQ. For the CDR3, the DNA is TGTGCCAGCAGTCCCAGGGAGGGCGAGCAGTACTTC. Translation: CASSPREGEQYF.

The chain couples TRBV7-9 to TRBJ1-2, with 8 positions matching TRBD1. The junction had 7 bases not matched to a gene; V was cut back by 5 bases and J by 8 bases. CDR3 length: 13 amino acids. Germline V gene data show CDR1 as SEHNR and CDR2 as FQNEAQ (reference sequence). The CDR3 bases are TGTGCCAGCAGCCAGGGACAGGAAGGGGGCTACACCTTC. This translates into CASSQGQEGGYTF.

Comment on this clonotype: A read error may account for a junction end that differs from germline. This chain connects TRBV7-8 to TRBJ2-7; 9 nucleotides agree with TRBD2. Germline CDR1 is SGHVS and CDR2 is FQNEAQ. The CDR3 loop spans 17 amino acids. Written as DNA, the CDR3 is TGCGCCAGCAGCCAGGCCGGCGGGAGGGACCTCTCCTACGAGCAGTACTTC. Translated, it gives CASSQAGGRDLSYEQYF. Full variable domain (remainder filled in from reference TRBV7-8 and TRBJ2-7): GAGVSQSPRYKVAKRGQDVALRCDPISGHVSLFWYQQALGQGPEFLTYFQNEAQLDKSGLPSDRFFAERPEGSVSTLKIQRTQQEDSAVYLCASSQAGGRDLSYEQYFGPGTRLTVT.

The table lists this clonotype with a few counts. The conserved final phenylalanine or tryptophan is absent from the CDR3, which likely points to a read error. The chain links TRBV4-1 to TRBJ2-2; no reliable D call. V was shortened by 0 bases and J by 2 bases, with 4 bases between the two germline ends. Germline loops: CDR1 MGHRA, CDR2 YSYEKL. This CDR3 has 14 residues. The CDR3 sequence: CASSQESNTGELFL. Written as DNA, the CDR3 is TGCGCCAGCAGCCAAGAATCAAACACCGGGGAGCTGTTTCTT.

The V and J genes are TRBV10-2 and TRBJ1-3; D is possibly TRBD1 (5 bases). CDR1 and CDR2 (germline): WSHSY, SAAADI. This CDR3 is built from 13 residues. Deletions cut 6 bases from V and 10 bases from J, with 16 bases between. The CDR3 DNA reads as TGCGCCAGCAGGGGACTCGGCGGAGAGACCATATATTTT. Protein: CASRGLGGETIYF.

The rearrangement links TRBV9 to TRBJ1-2; D remains unclear. The germline gives CDR1 SGDLS, CDR2 YYNGEE. The CDR3 is 15 amino acids. The V gene lost 0 bases and the J gene lost 5 bases, with 14 bases spanning the gap. The CDR3 protein is CASSVAFSLGYGYTF. The CDR3 DNA sequence: TGTGCCAGCAGCGTAGCTTTCTCCCTCGGGTATGGCTACACCTTC.

This clonotype was picked up one time. This chain joins TRBV28 and TRBJ1-1, with D maybe TRBD1 (5 bases). This CDR3 has 17 amino acids. Germline CDR1 reads MDHEN; CDR2 reads SYDVKM. V was trimmed by 2 bases and J by 7 bases, leaving 23 bases between them. CDR3 coding DNA: TGTGCCAGCAGTTTAGGAATCGGGGCTCTAATCCGCGTTGAAGCTTTCTTT. Protein: CASSLGIGALIRVEAFF.

This clonotype was counted once. This chain links TRBV20-1 with TRBJ1-5; D possibly corresponds to TRBD1 (6 bases). Trimming removed 3 bases at V and 10 bases at J, with 13 bases between. Per germline, CDR1 DFQATT and CDR2 SNEGSKA (reference sequence). This CDR3 has 12 amino acids. In DNA, the CDR3 is TGCAGTGCTAGCTCAGGGGCGCGACCCCAGCATTTT. This codes for CSASSGARPQHF.

CDR3 in DNA: TGTGCCAGCAGTAAGGAAAAGAACACTGAAGCTTTCTTT. Protein: CASSKEKNTEAFF. This sequence joins TRBV2 and TRBJ1-1; no definite D call. V was shortened by 5 bases and J by 1 base, with 8 bases between the two germline ends. Germline CDR1 reads SNHLY; CDR2 reads FYNNEI. The CDR3 is 13 residues long.

Note on this clonotype: Because the CDR3's place on the DNA is in doubt, the DNA is left out and the CDR3 is given as listed by TCRdb. J is TRBJ2-7 and V is TRBV7-8. CDR1 is SGHVS, CDR2 FQNEAQ, per germline. The CDR3 comprises 17 residues, both ends counted. CDR3 protein: CASSFYICSALVDEQYF.

In its sample, this clonotype was seen many times. This chain joins TRBV2 and TRBJ2-7, with 7 bases identical to TRBD1. J lost 0 bases, V lost 10 bases, and 6 bases had no gene match. Germline V CDR1 and CDR2: SNHLY, FYNNEI. The CDR3 consists of 13 residues. The CDR3 DNA is TGTGCCAATACAGGGGTGGACTCCTACGAGCAGTACTTC. Its protein product is CANTGVDSYEQYF. The variable domain in full, completed from reference TRBV2 and TRBJ2-7, reads EPEVTQTPSHQVTQMGQEVILRCVPISNHLYFYWYRQILGQKVEFLVSFYNNEISEKSEIFDDQFSVERPDGSNFTLKIRSTKLEDSAMYFCANTGVDSYEQYFGPGTRLTVT.

A note on this clonotype: One end of the junction is discordant with germline, which a read error may explain. The genes are TRBV7-3 and TRBJ1-2; weak D call: TRBD1 (5 bases). Germline lookup yields CDR1 SGHTA and CDR2 FQGTGA. This CDR3 spans 12 amino acids. Here the CDR3 reads CASSRTGPAPTW. The CDR3 DNA reads TGTGCCAGCAGTAGAACGGGACCAGCGCCCACGTGG.